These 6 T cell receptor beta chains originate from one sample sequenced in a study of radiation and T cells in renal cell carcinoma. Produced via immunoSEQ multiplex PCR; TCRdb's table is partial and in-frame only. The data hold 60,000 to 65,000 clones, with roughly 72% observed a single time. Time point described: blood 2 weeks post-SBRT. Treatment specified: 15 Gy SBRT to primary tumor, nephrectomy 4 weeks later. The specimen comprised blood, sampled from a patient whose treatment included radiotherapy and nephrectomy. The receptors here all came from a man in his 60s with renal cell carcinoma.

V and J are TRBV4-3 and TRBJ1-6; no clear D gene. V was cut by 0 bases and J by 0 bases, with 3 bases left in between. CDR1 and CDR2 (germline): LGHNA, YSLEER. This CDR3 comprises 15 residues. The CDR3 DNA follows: TGCGCCAGCAGCCAAGAAAGCTCCTATAATTCACCCCTCCACTTT. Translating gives CASSQESSYNSPLHF.

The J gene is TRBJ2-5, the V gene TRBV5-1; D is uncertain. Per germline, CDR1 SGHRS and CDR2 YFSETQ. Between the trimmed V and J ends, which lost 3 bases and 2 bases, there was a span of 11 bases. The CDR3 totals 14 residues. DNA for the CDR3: TGCGCCAGCAGCTCGTCACAGATACAAGAGACCCAGTACTTC. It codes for CASSSSQIQETQYF.

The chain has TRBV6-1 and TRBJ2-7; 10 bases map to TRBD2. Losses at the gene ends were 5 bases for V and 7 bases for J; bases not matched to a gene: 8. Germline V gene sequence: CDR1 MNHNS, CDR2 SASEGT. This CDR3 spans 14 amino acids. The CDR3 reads CASSLAGEEREQYV. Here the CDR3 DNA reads TGTGCCAGCAGTCTAGCGGGAGAGGAGAGGGAGCAGTACGTC.

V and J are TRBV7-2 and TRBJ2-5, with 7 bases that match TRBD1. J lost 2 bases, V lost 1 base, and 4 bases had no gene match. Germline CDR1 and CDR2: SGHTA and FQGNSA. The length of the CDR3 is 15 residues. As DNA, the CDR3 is TGTGCCAGCAGCTTAGTGACAGGGATACAAGAGACCCAGTACTTC. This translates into CASSLVTGIQETQYF. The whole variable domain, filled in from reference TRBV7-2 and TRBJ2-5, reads GAGVSQSPSNKVTEKGKDVELRCDPISGHTALYWYRQSLGQGLEFLIYFQGNSAPDKSGLPSDRFSAERTGGSVSTLTIQRTQQEDSAVYLCASSLVTGIQETQYFGPGTRLLVL.

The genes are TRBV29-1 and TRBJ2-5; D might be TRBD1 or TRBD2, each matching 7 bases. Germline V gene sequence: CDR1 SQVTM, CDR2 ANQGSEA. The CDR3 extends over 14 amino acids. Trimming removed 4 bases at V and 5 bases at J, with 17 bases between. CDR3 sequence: CSVVPGGAGETQYF. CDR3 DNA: TGCAGCGTTGTTCCAGGGGGGGCGGGTGAGACCCAGTACTTC.

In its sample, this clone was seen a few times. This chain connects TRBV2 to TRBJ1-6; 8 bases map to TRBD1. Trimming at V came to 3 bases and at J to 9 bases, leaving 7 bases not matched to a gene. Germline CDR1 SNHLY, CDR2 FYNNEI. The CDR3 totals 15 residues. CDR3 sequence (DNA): TGTGCCAGCAGTGATTTGGACAGGGCTTCTTCACCCCTCCACTTT. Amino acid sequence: CASSDLDRASSPLHF.